The 17 T cell receptor beta chains below come from one sample, sequenced in a study of T cell repertoires in cytomegalovirus infection. TCRdb used MiXCR to reprocess the reads, holding one entry per CDR3 protein. The sample has about 300,000 distinct CDR3 sequences; about a tenth are singletons. The source material was PBMCs. The source of these receptors is a human donor in good health (CMV status not recorded). Some clones in this sample may be carry-over from other donors' samples.

Concerning this clonotype itself: It may be a read error: a sequence one base away is much more abundant. The chain has TRBV5-5 and TRBJ2-2; the D gene could be TRBD1 or TRBD2 (6 bases each). Germline V gene lookup returns CDR1 SGHKS and CDR2 YYEKEE (reference sequence). This CDR3 contains 16 residues. CDR3 coding DNA: TGTACCAGCAGCTACCGTGGGGGGCCGAACACCGGGGAGCTGTTTTTT. Translated, it gives CTSSYRGGPNTGELFF.

This clonotype was counted ten times or more. The J gene is TRBJ2-3, the V gene TRBV20-1; 11 nucleotides line up with TRBD2. The germline CDR1 and CDR2 sequences are DFQATT and SNEGSKA (reference sequence). The CDR3 runs to 18 residues. J gave up 1 base and V 0 bases, and 9 bases lay outside the gene matches. This chain's CDR3 is CSARDRRRGLAGTDTQYF. For the CDR3, the DNA is TGCAGTGCTAGAGATAGACGAAGGGGACTAGCGGGCACAGATACGCAGTATTTT.

This clonotype was counted only a few times. The chain uses TRBV5-1 and TRBJ2-1; no definite D call. CDR3 length: 13 residues. V was shortened by 4 bases and J by 5 bases, with 10 bases between the two germline ends. Looked up from germline, CDR1 is SGHRS and CDR2 is YFSETQ. The CDR3 sequence: CASSTGGNNEQFF. The CDR3 region has the DNA TGCGCCAGCAGCACGGGCGGCAACAATGAGCAGTTCTTC.

This clonotype came up many times. The J gene is TRBJ2-1, the V gene TRBV7-8, with 12 positions matching TRBD2. V lost 5 bases and J lost 4; bases outside the gene matches: 3. Germline lookup yields CDR1 SGHVS and CDR2 FQNEAQ. The CDR3 is 15 residues long. The CDR3 DNA is TGTGCCAGCAGCACTAGCGGGGGGCCTTACAATGAGCAGTTCTTC. It codes for CASSTSGGPYNEQFF.

This clonotype was observed at least ten times. This sequence joins TRBV28 and TRBJ2-4; D possibly corresponds to TRBD1 (6 bases). The length of the CDR3 is 14 residues. Germline V CDR1 and CDR2: MDHEN, SYDVKM. V lost 6 bases and J lost 1, with 10 bases in between. The CDR3 is CASRTGSAKNIQYF. CDR3 bases: TGTGCCAGCAGAACAGGGTCGGCCAAAAACATTCAGTACTTC.

The chain employs TRBV5-6 and TRBJ2-7; tentative D call: TRBD2 (5 bases). The germline CDR1 and CDR2 sequences are SGHDT and YYEEEE. The CDR3 sequence is 15 residues long. V was cut by 5 bases and J by 7 bases, with 22 bases left in between. CDR3 sequence (DNA): TGTGCCAGCAGTCTTAGCGTGGTTTTGATTGGAGAGCAGTACTTC. Its protein product is CASSLSVVLIGEQYF.

This clonotype was picked up many times. This sequence joins TRBV7-2 and TRBJ1-1; possibly TRBD1 for D (5 bases). CDR1 is SGHTA and CDR2 is FQGNSA in the germline V gene. Trimming pared 7 bases from V and 3 bases from J, leaving 18 bases between. CDR3 size: 15 residues. The CDR3 DNA sequence: TGTGCCAGCACCGACCTCGATGGGGGGGACACTGAAGCTTTCTTT. It translates to CASTDLDGGDTEAFF.

The chain is built from TRBV19 and TRBJ2-7; D unresolved. The CDR3 loop spans 12 amino acids. Deletions cut 3 bases from V and 7 bases from J, with 10 bases between. Germline assignment: CDR1 LNHDA and CDR2 SQIVND (reference sequence). CDR3 sequence reads: CASSILGREQYF. The CDR3, as DNA: TGTGCCAGTAGTATTCTGGGAAGAGAGCAGTACTTC.

This clonotype was counted ten times or more. The CDR3 DNA reads TGCAGTGCTAGGGGACAGGGGGCTGGAAACACCATATATTTT. This gives the protein CSARGQGAGNTIYF. This chain joins TRBV20-1 and TRBJ1-3, with 11 bases identical to TRBD1. V shed 3 bases, J shed 2 bases, and the junction held 0 bases outside the gene matches. The CDR3 runs 14 residues. Germline V gives CDR1 DFQATT, CDR2 SNEGSKA (reference sequence).

This clonotype was seen ten or more times. V gene TRBV12-3 or TRBV12-4 combines with J gene TRBJ2-3, with TRBD2 matching 9 bases. V gave up 7 bases and J gave up 6 bases; unmatched junction bases: 14. The CDR3 contains 16 residues. The CDR3 is CASTVTGGGALDTQYF. The CDR3 region has the DNA TGTGCCAGCACCGTCACTGGCGGGGGGGCCCTGGATACGCAGTATTTT.

CDR3 amino acids: CASSFRGRSETQYF. CDR3 DNA sequence: TGTGCCAGCAGTTTTCGAGGGCGGAGTGAGACCCAGTACTTC. The V gene is TRBV28, the J gene TRBJ2-5; a possible D gene is TRBD2 (5 bases). CDR3 length equals 14 residues. CDR1 MDHEN and CDR2 SYDVKM come from the germline V gene. Trimming left V 3 bases short and J 5 bases short, with 13 bases between.

The chain joins TRBV4-3 to TRBJ1-1; 8 bases map to TRBD1. This CDR3 is 15 amino acids long. Germline V lookup: CDR1 LGHNA, CDR2 YSLEER. V lost 2 bases to trimming and J lost 3 bases; unmatched junction nucleotides: 5. The DNA for the CDR3 is TGCGCCAGCAGCCAAAAAACAGGGGGTTACACTGAAGCTTTCTTT. This gives the protein CASSQKTGGYTEAFF.

This clonotype occurred many times. The CDR3, as DNA: TGCAGCGTTGGGACAGGGGTGAACACTGAAGCTTTCTTT. This translates into CSVGTGVNTEAFF. J is TRBJ1-1 and V is TRBV29-1; 9 bases match TRBD1. This CDR3 is built from 13 residues. CDR1 is SQVTM and CDR2 is ANQGSEA in the germline V gene. Trimming removed 4 bases from V and 0 bases from J; junction bases left unmatched: 0. Looking up the rest from reference TRBV29-1 and TRBJ1-1 gives the full variable domain: SAVISQKPSRDICQRGTSLTIQCQVDSQVTMMFWYRQQPGQSLTLIATANQGSEATYESGFVIDKFPISRPNLTFSTLTVSNMSPEDSSIYLCSVGTGVNTEAFFGQGTRLTVV.

In this sample, this clonotype turned up many times. V and J are TRBV29-1 and TRBJ2-3, with TRBD2 matching 9 bases. Germline CDR1 and CDR2: SQVTM and ANQGSEA. The CDR3 totals 14 residues. The CDR3 sequence: CSADSGGSTDTQYF. The CDR3 DNA reads TGCAGTGCTGATAGCGGGGGTAGCACAGATACGCAGTATTTT.

Many counts were recorded for this clonotype. J is TRBJ2-7 and V is TRBV7-8; TRBD1 is a possible D gene (5 bases). The ends were cut back, 1 base at V and 0 bases at J, with 19 bases in the middle. This CDR3 contains 18 residues. CDR1 and CDR2 (germline): SGHVS, FQNEAQ. CDR3 residues: CASSLERARQGFSYEQYV. Here the CDR3 DNA reads TGTGCCAGCAGCTTAGAAAGGGCGCGGCAGGGCTTCTCCTACGAGCAGTACGTC.

This clonotype was counted many times. The chain combines TRBV29-1 with TRBJ2-3; TRBD1 matches at 9 bases. In germline, CDR1 is SQVTM, CDR2 ANQGSEA. Trimming removed 3 bases from V and 5 bases from J; junction bases left unmatched: 6. The CDR3 runs 14 residues. For the CDR3, the DNA is TGCAGCGTTGATTTGAGGACAGGGGAAGATACGCAGTATTTT. Residues: CSVDLRTGEDTQYF.

The CDR3 sequence is CASTPERETQYF. The CDR3 coding sequence is TGTGCCAGCACTCCGGAAAGGGAGACCCAGTACTTC. The rearrangement uses TRBV2 and TRBJ2-5; D is uncertain. Germline assignment: CDR1 SNHLY and CDR2 FYNNEI. The CDR3 is 12 residues long. V was clipped by 7 bases and J by 5 bases, with 11 bases between them. Full variable domain (rest looked up from reference TRBV2 and TRBJ2-5): EPEVTQTPSHQVTQMGQEVILRCVPISNHLYFYWYRQILGQKVEFLVSFYNNEISEKSEIFDDQFSVERPDGSNFTLKIRSTKLEDSAMYFCASTPERETQYFGPGTRLLVL.